These 7 T cell receptor beta chains were all obtained from the same sample, sequenced in a study of cytomegalovirus exposure and HLA in healthy donors. TCRdb's copy holds only in-frame clones and misses some; the assay was immunoSEQ multiplex PCR. This sample has around 170,000 clones, with more than 75% found just once. Specimen: PBMCs. The source is a man younger than 35 in good health and CMV-seronegative.

The sample holds one count of this clone. The chain combines TRBV7-9 with TRBJ2-1, with D hard to call. Trimming removed 2 bases from V and 4 bases from J, with 9 bases in between. CDR3 size: 14 residues. The V gene's germline CDR1 is SEHNR and CDR2 FQNEAQ (reference sequence). This chain's CDR3 is CASSLQAGYNEQFF. CDR3 DNA sequence: TGTGCCAGCAGCTTACAGGCAGGTTACAATGAGCAGTTCTTC. The full variable domain, with the rest looked up from reference TRBV7-9 and TRBJ2-1, is DTGVSQNPRHKITKRGQNVTFRCDPISEHNRLYWYRQTLGQGPEFLTYFQNEAQLEKSRLLSDRFSAERPKGSFSTLEIQRTEQGDSAMYLCASSLQAGYNEQFFGPGTRLTVL.

The chain combines TRBV11-2 with TRBJ2-3, with 7 bases fitting TRBD1. The CDR3 sequence is 13 residues long. Germline values: CDR1 SGHAT, CDR2 FQNNGV. The V and J ends lost 5 bases and 4 bases, in that order; junction bases with no gene match: 3. The DNA for the CDR3 is TGTGCCAGCAGCAGACAGGGTCCAGATACGCAGTATTTT. Amino acids: CASSRQGPDTQYF. Filled out from reference TRBV11-2 and TRBJ2-3, the complete variable domain reads EAGVAQSPRYKIIEKRQSVAFWCNPISGHATLYWYQQILGQGPKLLIQFQNNGVVDDSQLPKDRFSAERLKGVDSTLKIQPAKLEDSAVYLCASSRQGPDTQYFGPGTRLTVL.

The chain joins TRBV7-2 to TRBJ2-3; D remains unclear. The CDR3 has 15 amino acids. V gave up 3 bases and J gave up 4 bases, with 14 bases separating them. Germline V gene sequence: CDR1 SGHTA, CDR2 FQGNSA. Here the CDR3 reads CASSFGDPSADTQYF. The CDR3 DNA reads as TGTGCCAGCAGCTTTGGAGACCCTAGTGCAGATACGCAGTATTTT.

This clone has a single count. The chain couples TRBV27 to TRBJ2-5; 11 bases match TRBD2. This CDR3 contains 16 residues. Germline-derived CDR1 and CDR2 are MNHEY and SMNVEV (reference sequence). The trim removed 6 bases at V and 3 bases at J, leaving 9 bases unmatched. CDR3 DNA: TGTGCCAGCAGCGCAATAGCGGGGGGGAAGGAAGAGACCCAGTACTTC. Protein product: CASSAIAGGKEETQYF.

The chain uses TRBV2 and TRBJ1-3; 7 nucleotides match TRBD1. Trimming at V came to 7 bases and at J to 4 bases, leaving 1 base not matched to a gene. This CDR3 spans 12 amino acids. Germline values: CDR1 SNHLY, CDR2 FYNNEI. The CDR3 is CASIGGGNTIYF. The CDR3 DNA follows: TGTGCCAGCATAGGGGGCGGAAACACCATATATTTT.

This rearrangement joins TRBV30 to TRBJ1-1; D not certain. Deletions cut 4 bases from V and 5 bases from J, with 14 bases between. The CDR3 extends over 13 amino acids. Germline-derived CDR1 and CDR2 are GTSNPN and SVGIG (reference sequence). The CDR3 reads CAWIDEGRTEAFF. The DNA of the CDR3 is TGTGCCTGGATAGACGAAGGGAGGACTGAAGCTTTCTTT.

The chain is built from TRBV5-1 and TRBJ1-2; D is perhaps TRBD1 (6 bases). Germline V gene data show CDR1 as SGHRS and CDR2 as YFSETQ. The CDR3 is made up of 14 amino acids. The V gene lost 4 bases and the J gene lost 7 bases, with 17 bases spanning the gap. This CDR3 is CASSPGQQEGGYTF. In DNA form, the CDR3 reads TGCGCCAGCAGCCCCGGACAGCAAGAGGGTGGCTACACCTTC.